This is a list of T cell receptor beta chains from one sample in a study of blood T cell repertoires in COVID-19. Sequencing was performed with immunoSEQ multiplex PCR; in TCRdb, only in-frame clones are kept and a portion is missing. Among some 200,000 clones listed, about 90% were seen once. The sequenced material came from peripheral blood. Source of these receptors: a woman aged 45-65 years with acute or convalescent COVID-19. CDR3s include the opening cysteine and the closing phenylalanine or tryptophan. The order of the fields is clone size, D gene, J gene, V gene, CDR3 DNA, CDR3 protein. A D gene is named only where the DNA matches it firmly. Rows give clone size only sometimes, using once, few, many, or a class for an expanded clone.

.,TRBD1,TRBJ1-2,TRBV5-1,TGCGCCAGCAGCTTGAGAACAGGGGGAGAGGATGGCTACACCTTC,CASSLRTGGEDGYTF
.,TRBD2,TRBJ2-1,TRBV6-6,TGTGCCAGCACCCCGGGGGGCTCCTACAATGAGCAGTTCTTC,CASTPGGSYNEQFF
once,TRBD2,TRBJ2-7,TRBV18,TGTGCCAGCTCCCCGGGACTAGCGGGGGGCTACGAGCAGTACTTC,CASSPGLAGGYEQYF
.,.,TRBJ1-6,TRBV19,TGTGCCAGTAGTCCACGGACAGTCTTTAATTCACCCCTCCACTTT,CASSPRTVFNSPLHF
.,.,TRBJ2-1,TRBV5-8,TGTGCCAGCAGCTGGTTCTTGCATAGCGGAGCTGGGAGGGAGCAGTTCTTC,CASSWFLHSGAGREQFF
.,.,TRBJ1-6,TRBV30,TGTGCCTGGAGGGCGGGGAATTCACCCCTCCACTTT,CAWRAGNSPLHF
.,.,TRBJ1-3,TRBV6-5,TGTGCCAGCAGTTCCCTGCGGGGAAACACCATATATTTT,CASSSLRGNTIYF
.,TRBD1,TRBJ2-7,TRBV30,TGTGCCTGGAGCGGACAGGGTGAGGAGCAGTACTTC,CAWSGQGEEQYF
.,.,TRBJ2-7,TRBV5-1,TGCGCCAGCAGGCGTAATTCAGGGATATACGAGCAGTACTTC,CASRRNSGIYEQYF
.,.,TRBJ1-5,TRBV6-6,TGTGCCAGCAGAAGGTTGGAGGGCAGCAATCAGCCCCAGCATTTT,CASRRLEGSNQPQHF
.,.,TRBJ1-2,TRBV5-6,TGTGCCAGCAGCTTGGTTTCAGGGGCGCTTGGCTACACCTTC,CASSLVSGALGYTF
.,TRBD2,TRBJ2-1,TRBV7-9,TGTGCCAGCAGCTTAGCCCGCCCGACTAGCATGGATGAGCAGTTCTTC,CASSLARPTSMDEQFF
.,.,TRBJ2-7,TRBV24-1,TGTGCCACCAGTGATGGTAGGCGGACTCTCGGGGACTACGAGCAGTACTTC,CATSDGRRTLGDYEQYF
.,TRBD2,TRBJ2-3,TRBV5-1,TGCGCCAGCAGCTTGATGGGACTAGCTGATACGCAGTATTTT,CASSLMGLADTQYF
few,TRBD1,TRBJ1-4,TRBV5-5,TGTGCCAGCAGCTCAGCAGGGGGGACTAATGAAAAACTGTTTTTT,CASSSAGGTNEKLFF
.,TRBD1,TRBJ1-3,TRBV29-1,TGCAGCGTTGGGGGGACAGTAGACTCTGGAAACACCATATATTTT,CSVGGTVDSGNTIYF
.,TRBD2,TRBJ2-1,TRBV6-5,TGTGCCACATCTAGCGGGATCCTCTCCTACAATGAGCAGTTCTTC,CATSSGILSYNEQFF
.,.,TRBJ2-2,TRBV6-5,TGTGCCAGCAGTTCGGAAGGAGGGCATCCCGGGGAGCTGTTTTTT,CASSSEGGHPGELFF
.,TRBD2,TRBJ2-3,TRBV7-6,TGTGCCAGCAGTTCCGGGACTAGCGGGGGAGGCACAGATACGCAGTATTTT,CASSSGTSGGGTDTQYF
.,.,TRBJ1-3,TRBV11-2,TGTGCCAGCAGCCGCGGAGGGCAGGGCCTCTCTGGAAACACCATATATTTT,CASSRGGQGLSGNTIYF
.,.,TRBJ2-2,TRBV7-9,TGTGCCAGCAGCCTGGACTCACCCGGGGAGCTGTTTTTT,CASSLDSPGELFF
.,.,TRBJ1-4,TRBV30,TGTGCCTGGAGTGTGGGAGGGGCTGAAAAACTGTTTTTT,CAWSVGGAEKLFF
.,TRBD1,TRBJ1-2,TRBV7-2,TGTGCCAGCAGCTCCGACAGGGGGCTGAGGGGCTACACCTTC,CASSSDRGLRGYTF